These 10 T cell receptor beta chains came from one sample sequenced in a study of blood T cells in healthy people across ages. PCR was performed a second time for about 7 to 12 cycles using a sample-barcoded 5' primer and a J-beta primer mix. TCRdb analysed the 5' RACE reads with MiXCR anew, one entry per CDR3 protein. There are roughly 500,000 distinct CDR3 sequences in the sample; around 24% occur only once, and just under 9% lies in the top ten. Another study also made use of these data, one on T cells of mothers and their children.

Sequencing was performed on blood. These receptors were taken from a boy aged 5-17 years in good health.

A few counts support this clonotype. The chain uses TRBV5-1 and TRBJ2-5; D gene uncertain. The J call may be incorrect, as the DNA end agrees better with TRBJ2-1. The CDR3 has 11 amino acids. Germline V lookup: CDR1 SGHRS, CDR2 YFSETQ. The CDR3 region has the DNA TGCGCCAGCAGCTTGGGTTCTGGGCAGTTCTTC. As protein: CASSLGSGQFF.

V and J are TRBV29-1 and TRBJ2-5; TRBD1 might be the D (7 bases). Trimming cost V 7 bases and J 12 bases, with 18 bases left between them. In germline, CDR1 is SQVTM, CDR2 ANQGSEA. There are 11 residues in the CDR3. In DNA form, the CDR3 reads TGCAGCGCGGGAGAACAGGGGAGCAAGTACTTC. The encoded protein is CSAGEQGSKYF. Full variable domain (remainder filled in from reference TRBV29-1 and TRBJ2-5): SAVISQKPSRDICQRGTSLTIQCQVDSQVTMMFWYRQQPGQSLTLIATANQGSEATYESGFVIDKFPISRPNLTFSTLTVSNMSPEDSSIYLCSAGEQGSKYFGPGTRLLVL.

This sequence joins TRBV6-6 and TRBJ2-3; 8 bases agree with TRBD2. Germline CDR1 MNHNY, CDR2 SVGAGI (reference sequence). The CDR3 consists of 15 residues. V gave up 0 bases and J gave up 4 bases; unmatched junction bases: 3. This chain's CDR3 is CASSYSAGGSDTQYF. In nucleotides, the CDR3 is TGTGCCAGCAGTTACTCGGCGGGGGGTTCAGATACGCAGTATTTT.

This chain links TRBV4-3 with TRBJ1-2; D is possibly TRBD1 (6 bases). CDR1 and CDR2 (germline): LGHNA, YSLEER. CDR3 length: 14 amino acids. V was clipped by 0 bases and J by 4 bases, with 9 bases between them. CDR3 sequence (DNA): TGCGCCAGCAGCCAAGATCAGGGGAGCTATGGCTACACCTTC. Protein product: CASSQDQGSYGYTF.

This clonotype was observed a handful of times. This rearrangement joins TRBV7-2 to TRBJ2-1; D gene uncertain. CDR1 and CDR2 from the germline V gene are SGHTA and FQGNSA. This CDR3 is 14 amino acids long. The germline V and J ends were trimmed by 3 bases and 5 bases, with 11 bases remaining between them. CDR3 bases: TGTGCCAGCAGCTTTTTTCAGCGAAACAATGAGCAGTTCTTC. Protein: CASSFFQRNNEQFF. Based on the CDR3 plus reference TRBV7-2 and TRBJ2-1, the full variable domain is GAGVSQSPSNKVTEKGKDVELRCDPISGHTALYWYRQSLGQGLEFLIYFQGNSAPDKSGLPSDRFSAERTGGSVSTLTIQRTQQEDSAVYLCASSFFQRNNEQFFGPGTRLTVL.

In its sample, this clonotype was seen many times. The chain is built from TRBV4-3 and TRBJ2-5, with 12 nucleotides matching TRBD2. This CDR3 has 15 amino acids. Trimming at V came to 0 bases and at J to 5 bases, leaving 1 base not matched to a gene. CDR1 is LGHNA, CDR2 YSLEER, per germline. The chain's CDR3 is CASSQDGLAGETQYF. DNA of the CDR3: TGCGCCAGCAGCCAAGACGGACTAGCGGGGGAGACCCAGTACTTC.

This sequence joins TRBV3-1 and TRBJ1-2; TRBD1 might be the D (5 bases). Germline V gene sequence: CDR1 LGHDT, CDR2 YNNKEL (reference sequence). Trimming took 7 bases from V and 4 from J, leaving 22 bases between them. CDR3 length: 16 amino acids. The CDR3 sequence is CASTSHTGATPYGYTF. The CDR3 DNA sequence: TGTGCCAGCACATCTCATACCGGGGCGACTCCCTATGGCTACACCTTC.

With respect to this clonotype: One end of the junction does not line up with germline, which may come from a read error. The V gene is TRBV14, the J gene TRBJ2-4; possible D gene TRBD2, 5 bases. Germline V CDR1 and CDR2: SGHDN, FVKESK. This CDR3 has 13 amino acids. Written as DNA, the CDR3 is TGTACCAGCAGCCAAGGAAACGGAGGCATTCAGTACTTC. Translated: CTSSQGNGGIQYF.

The V call is TRBV12-3 or TRBV12-4, the J call TRBJ1-2; D uncertain. The CDR3 totals 14 residues. V shed 6 bases and J shed 0 bases, with 11 bases lying between them. The CDR3, as DNA: TGTGCCAGCAGCCAGGAGCCAGCTAACTATGGCTACACCTTC. Translated: CASSQEPANYGYTF.

This clonotype has a single count. The rearrangement joins TRBV7-9 to TRBJ2-1; 10 bases match TRBD2. The V gene end was trimmed by 5 bases and the J gene end by 8 bases; junction bases not matched to a gene: 15. Germline CDR1 and CDR2: SEHNR and FQNEAQ (reference sequence). CDR3 length: 17 residues. This CDR3 is CASSPKAGGPHGDEQFF. CDR3 nucleotide sequence: TGTGCCAGCAGCCCGAAAGCGGGAGGGCCCCATGGCGATGAGCAGTTCTTC.